This TCR beta chain stems from a study of CD8 T cells in ankylosing spondylitis. Quantitative barcoded 5'-RACE was used to prepare TCR beta libraries. MiXCR, applied by TCRdb to the 5' RACE reads, yields one record per CDR3 protein. The sample has 200,000 to 250,000 distinct CDR3 sequences; 15% to 20% are singletons. Findings and caveats of the study: A TCR beta motif made of eight highly homologous variants seemed typical of ankylosing spondylitis blood. Within matched ankylosing spondylitis synovial fluid, disease-linked clones were reportedly significantly enriched.

This clonotype was observed a few times. As yet, its antigen is unknown. The CDR3 runs to 16 residues. The V gene end was trimmed by 0 bases and the J gene end by 4 bases; junction bases not matched to a gene: 6. Germline assignment: CDR1 MNHEY and CDR2 SVGAGI. The chain joins TRBV6-5 to TRBJ2-1; 7 bases match TRBD1. This clonotype was sampled from a male donor with ankylosing spondylitis. Input material: blood, either unsorted or a sorted T cell fraction (not recorded which). The CDR3: CASSYSISGQYNEQFF. The CDR3 DNA reads as TGTGCCAGCAGTTACTCGATTTCGGGACAGTACAATGAGCAGTTCTTC.